These 21 T cell receptor beta chains originate from one sample sequenced in a study. The sorted Tregs were CD4+CD25+CD127-/low cells. TCRdb fed the 5' RACE reads into MiXCR, producing one record per CDR3 protein. Of roughly 10,000 distinct CDR3 sequences listed, about a third are singletons. Material for sequencing was Tregs sorted from blood. The receptors were sampled from a female donor with breast cancer.

The chain has TRBV24-1 and TRBJ2-1, with D perhaps assigned TRBD1 or TRBD2 (5 bases each). Trimming pared 4 bases from V and 10 bases from J, leaving 13 bases between. The CDR3 runs to 13 residues. Germline loops: CDR1 KGHDR, CDR2 SFDVKD. The CDR3 loop is CATSDSGTAEQFF. CDR3 sequence (DNA): TGTGCCACCAGTGACTCCGGGACCGCGGAGCAGTTCTTC.

This clonotype is medium-sized (0.01 to 0.1%) by share. This sequence joins TRBV7-2 and TRBJ2-7; no clear D gene. Germline CDR1 reads SGHTA; CDR2 reads FQGNSA. The CDR3 is 13 residues long. Trimming cost V 2 bases and J 3 bases, with 8 bases left between them. CDR3 in DNA: TGTGCCAGCAGCTTATCACAGAGCTACGAGCAGTACGTC. It translates to CASSLSQSYEQYV.

The chain combines TRBV28 with TRBJ2-5, with TRBD2 matching 8 bases. Germline assignment: CDR1 MDHEN and CDR2 SYDVKM. The CDR3 is 17 amino acids. With V trimmed by 2 bases and J by 4 bases, 12 bases remained unmatched. The DNA for the CDR3 is TGTGCCAGCAGTTTAGCCCCCGGGGGGGCGCGGGTAGAGACCCAGTACTTC. Translation gives CASSLAPGGARVETQYF.

A note on this clonotype: This may arise from a read error, as a much more abundant clone is one base away. The chain joins TRBV6-2 or TRBV6-3 to TRBJ2-1, with 8 nucleotides matching TRBD2. Germline CDR1 and CDR2: MNHEY and SVGEGT. The CDR3 length is 15 residues. After removal of 5 bases from V and 0 bases from J, the junction contained 3 bases not matched to a gene. The CDR3 nucleotides are TGTGCCAGCAGTCAAAGCGGGGGCTCCTACAATGAGCAGTTCTTC. Its protein product is CASSQSGGSYNEQFF.

Comments on this clonotype: A much larger clone is a single base away; this may be a read error. Because the CDR3 is missing its conserved closing phenylalanine or tryptophan, this is likely a read error. The chain joins TRBV28 to TRBJ2-3, with 9 bases matching TRBD1. CDR3 length equals 14 residues. Trimming at V came to 3 bases and at J to 4 bases, leaving 2 bases not matched to a gene. Per the germline V gene, CDR1 is MDHEN and CDR2 is SYDVKM. The CDR3 sequence is CASSLTGGSDTQYS. The CDR3 coding sequence is TGTGCCAGCAGTTTGACAGGGGGTTCAGATACGCAGTATTCT.

This clonotype was counted only a few times. The gene calls are TRBV12-3 or TRBV12-4 and TRBJ2-1, with TRBD1 matching over 7 bases. After removal of 6 bases from V and 6 bases from J, the junction contained 5 bases not matched to a gene. The CDR3 length is 13 residues. CDR3 residues: CASRLQGSNEQFF. CDR3 DNA sequence: TGTGCCAGCAGACTACAGGGGAGCAATGAGCAGTTCTTC.

V gene TRBV20-1 combines with J gene TRBJ2-1, with 9 positions matching TRBD2. Germline V gene lookup returns CDR1 DFQATT and CDR2 SNEGSKA (reference sequence). This CDR3 has 15 residues. The V segment lost 4 bases and the J segment 1 base; nucleotides outside the gene matches: 5. As DNA, the CDR3 is TGCAGTGCTAATCTAGCGGGATTTTCCTACAATGAGCAGTTCTTC. It codes for CSANLAGFSYNEQFF.

This clonotype is labeled medium-sized (0.01 to 0.1%). The chain combines TRBV27 with TRBJ2-7; perhaps TRBD2 as D (6 bases). The CDR3 length is 16 residues. CDR1 and CDR2 (germline): MNHEY, SMNVEV (reference sequence). V was pared by 6 bases and J by 3 bases, with 21 bases between. The CDR3 reads CASRRTVGSMGYEQYF. The CDR3, as DNA: TGTGCCAGCAGGAGAACAGTCGGGAGTATGGGCTACGAGCAGTACTTC.

The sample holds one count of this clonotype. One base away lies a much larger clone, so this may be a sequencing read error. It is likely a read error, because the conserved phenylalanine at the end of the CDR3 is missing. The chain recombines TRBV6-5 with TRBJ2-7; D is tentatively TRBD1 or TRBD2 (5 bases each). The V end lost 6 bases, the J end lost 4 bases, and 16 bases lay between the germline ends. There are 14 residues in the CDR3. Per germline, CDR1 MNHEY and CDR2 SVGAGI. CDR3 sequence (DNA): TGTGCCAGCAGCCGGGGCGATACCTTTTACGAGCAGTACCTC. Residues: CASSRGDTFYEQYL.

V is TRBV18 and J is TRBJ2-5, with 7 bases identical to TRBD1. CDR1 is KGHSH, CDR2 LQKENI, per germline. V shed 6 bases and J 5 bases; nucleotides not matched to a gene: 15. The CDR3 length is 16 residues. CDR3: CASSPVSRQGAETQYF. Written as DNA, the CDR3 is TGTGCCAGCTCGCCAGTTTCCCGACAGGGTGCGGAGACCCAGTACTTC.

In this sample, this clonotype turned up a few times. This chain uses TRBV20-1 with TRBJ2-5; 8 bases line up with TRBD2. The CDR3 is 15 residues long. V was clipped by 0 bases and J by 5 bases; unmatched bases: 8. Germline-derived CDR1 and CDR2 are DFQATT and SNEGSKA (reference sequence). The CDR3 region has the DNA TGCAGTGCTAGAGATCTGAGCGGGAGTTATGAGACCCAGTACTTC. It translates to CSARDLSGSYETQYF.

J is TRBJ2-2 and V is TRBV5-1, with D possibly being TRBD2 (6 bases). This CDR3 is built from 14 residues. Trimming left V 6 bases short and J 0 bases short, with 9 bases between. Germline V lookup: CDR1 SGHRS, CDR2 YFSETQ. CDR3 protein: CASKTSTNTGELFF. The CDR3, as DNA: TGCGCCAGCAAAACTAGCACGAACACCGGGGAGCTGTTTTTT.

This chain connects TRBV10-3 to TRBJ1-5; possibly TRBD1 for D (5 bases). Trimming took off 3 bases at V and 4 bases at J, with 13 bases between the two ends. Per the germline V gene, CDR1 is ENHRY and CDR2 is SYGVKD. The CDR3 extends over 15 amino acids. CDR3 nucleotide sequence: TGTGCCATCAGTGACTATGGACAAAAGAATCAGCCCCAGCATTTT. This gives the protein CAISDYGQKNQPQHF.

The CDR3 protein is CASRDRDGSGANVLTF. The CDR3 coding sequence is TGTGCCAGCAGGGACCGGGACGGCTCTGGGGCCAACGTCCTGACTTTC. The rearrangement links TRBV5-4 to TRBJ2-6; D assignment may be TRBD1 or TRBD2 (5 bases each). Trimming pared 5 bases from V and 0 bases from J, leaving 12 bases between. CDR1 is SGHNT, CDR2 YYREEE, per germline (reference sequence). The CDR3 has 16 residues.

The J gene is TRBJ1-4, the V gene TRBV4-2; D remains ambiguous. Germline lookup yields CDR1 LGHNA and CDR2 YNFKEQ. CDR3 length equals 15 residues. Trimming pared 1 base from V and 1 base from J, leaving 7 bases between. CDR3 sequence: CASSQADGTNEKLFF. CDR3 nucleotide sequence: TGTGCCAGCAGCCAAGCTGACGGAACTAATGAAAAACTGTTTTTT.

The rearrangement joins TRBV9 to TRBJ2-3; D is ambiguous. Germline V gene sequence: CDR1 SGDLS, CDR2 YYNGEE. The V and J ends lost 0 bases and 3 bases respectively, with 11 bases between them. The CDR3 runs to 15 residues. CDR3 DNA: TGTGCCAGCAGCGTAGAGCTAAGTAGGACAGATACGCAGTATTTT. Translated: CASSVELSRTDTQYF.

This clonotype appeared a few times. As DNA, the CDR3 is TGTGCCAGCAGCCCCGTCCTGACAGGCTCGATTGGCTACACCTTC. Residues: CASSPVLTGSIGYTF. V and J are TRBV7-8 and TRBJ1-2; D possibly corresponds to TRBD1 (6 bases). The CDR3 contains 15 residues. Trimming shortened V by 5 bases and J by 7 bases, and 20 bases separated the two germline ends. Germline V gives CDR1 SGHVS, CDR2 FQNEAQ.

This chain uses TRBV12-3 or TRBV12-4 with TRBJ2-7; no definite D call. V gave up 6 bases and J gave up 1 base, with 16 bases separating them. CDR3 length: 15 residues. CDR3 nucleotide sequence: TGTGCCAGCAGCTTACAGATGCGTACATCCTACGAGCAGTACTTC. Its protein product is CASSLQMRTSYEQYF.

Remarks on this clonotype: This may arise from a read error, as a much more abundant clone is one base away. The chain combines TRBV20-1 with TRBJ2-1; possibly TRBD2 for D (5 bases). The germline CDR1 and CDR2 sequences are DFQATT and SNEGSKA (reference sequence). The V gene lost 5 bases and the J gene lost 2 bases, with 13 bases spanning the gap. The CDR3 has 14 residues. The CDR3 spells CSALPLSAYNEQFF. The CDR3 DNA is TGCAGTGCTCTCCCCCTTAGCGCCTACAATGAGCAGTTCTTC.

This clonotype was counted only a few times. The V gene is TRBV7-9, the J gene TRBJ1-2, with D tentatively TRBD1 (5 bases). Germline assignment: CDR1 SEHNR and CDR2 FQNEAQ (reference sequence). The CDR3 spans 12 residues. Trimming left V 6 bases short and J 4 bases short, with 9 bases between. Here the CDR3 reads CASSVDSYGYTF. The CDR3, as DNA: TGTGCCAGCAGTGTCGACAGCTATGGCTACACCTTC. The full variable domain, rest sourced from reference TRBV7-9 and TRBJ1-2, is DTGVSQNPRHKITKRGQNVTFRCDPISEHNRLYWYRQTLGQGPEFLTYFQNEAQLEKSRLLSDRFSAERPKGSFSTLEIQRTEQGDSAMYLCASSVDSYGYTFGSGTRLTVV.

V usage is TRBV7-8 and J usage is TRBJ1-1; the D is unclear. CDR3 length equals 14 residues. V was clipped by 5 bases and J by 1 base, with 11 bases between them. CDR1 and CDR2 from the germline V gene are SGHVS and FQNEAQ. The CDR3 is CASSLGRGNTEAFF. The CDR3 DNA reads TGTGCCAGCAGCCTAGGACGGGGGAACACTGAAGCTTTCTTT.